The 25 T cell receptor beta chains presented below share a single source sample, sequenced in a study of blood T cell repertoires in COVID-19. Libraries were prepared by immunoSEQ multiplex PCR; TCRdb keeps only in-frame clonotypes and omits some of them. The sample records 13,000 or so clones, roughly 80% being singletons. The sample comprised peripheral blood. The receptors derive from a human donor in a cohort sampled during active COVID-19.

The DNA for the CDR3 is TGTGCCATCAGTGAGCGGGACAGCCTCTCTAACTATGGCTACACCTTC. This translates into CAISERDSLSNYGYTF. The chain recombines TRBV10-3 with TRBJ1-2; 7 nucleotides align to TRBD1. V was pared by 2 bases and J by 0 bases, with 6 bases of the junction left unmatched. This CDR3 comprises 16 residues. Germline assignment: CDR1 ENHRY and CDR2 SYGVKD.

The J gene is TRBJ2-2, the V gene TRBV5-1; tentative D call: TRBD1 (6 bases). This CDR3 contains 16 residues. Germline assignment: CDR1 SGHRS and CDR2 YFSETQ. The V and J ends lost 4 bases and 1 base respectively, with 14 bases between them. The CDR3 coding sequence is TGCGCCAGCAGCCCGGACAGATTCCTGAACACCGGGGAGCTGTTTTTT. Translation: CASSPDRFLNTGELFF.

The rearrangement joins TRBV6-5 to TRBJ1-4; a weak D match, TRBD1 (6 bases). Germline V lookup: CDR1 MNHEY, CDR2 SVGAGI. V gave up 0 bases and J gave up 9 bases, with 11 bases separating them. The CDR3 runs to 14 residues. The CDR3 protein is CASSYSIQGKKLFF. CDR3 bases: TGTGCCAGCAGTTACTCGATACAGGGTAAAAAACTGTTTTTT.

This sequence joins TRBV29-1 and TRBJ2-1; D is possibly TRBD2 (5 bases). Germline assignment: CDR1 SQVTM and CDR2 ANQGSEA. The CDR3 sequence is 9 residues long. V was pared by 6 bases and J by 10 bases, with 7 bases between. The CDR3, as DNA: TGCAGCGTGGAGGAAGAGCAGTTCTTC. Protein sequence: CSVEEEQFF.

The CDR3 bases are TGTGCCAGCAAACCCGTGGACAGGACCTTCAATGAGCAGTTCTTC. This gives the protein CASKPVDRTFNEQFF. J is TRBJ2-1 and V is TRBV27; 7 nucleotides match TRBD1. The CDR3 consists of 15 residues. Trimming took 7 bases from V and 6 from J; bases not matched to a gene: 12. Germline V gene sequence: CDR1 MNHEY, CDR2 SMNVEV (reference sequence).

The chain couples TRBV7-2 to TRBJ1-6, with 8 bases identical to TRBD1. V shed 5 bases, J shed 10 bases, and the junction held 7 bases outside the gene matches. Per germline, CDR1 SGHTA and CDR2 FQGNSA. The CDR3 sequence is 14 residues long. The CDR3 reads CASSPQGARSPLHF. In DNA form, the CDR3 reads TGTGCCAGCAGCCCTCAGGGGGCCAGGTCACCCCTCCACTTT.

This chain connects TRBV19 to TRBJ1-5; 7 bases are a match to TRBD1. The CDR3 totals 17 residues. The germline gives CDR1 LNHDA, CDR2 SQIVND (reference sequence). V was clipped by 5 bases and J by 4 bases; unmatched bases: 14. CDR3 amino acids: CASSSRQGEDWNQPQHF. CDR3 nucleotide sequence: TGTGCCAGTAGTTCCCGACAGGGCGAGGATTGGAATCAGCCCCAGCATTTT.

The chain has TRBV5-1 and TRBJ1-6, with D possibly being TRBD1 (6 bases). CDR3 size: 16 residues. The germline CDR1 and CDR2 sequences are SGHRS and YFSETQ. Trimming took off 4 bases at V and 0 bases at J, with 11 bases between the two ends. The CDR3 region has the DNA TGCGCCAGCAGCCCTAGGGGGGGCTCCTATAATTCACCCCTCCACTTT. Translating it yields CASSPRGGSYNSPLHF. The complete variable domain, with remaining parts taken from reference TRBV5-1 and TRBJ1-6, reads KAGVTQTPRYLIKTRGQQVTLSCSPISGHRSVSWYQQTPGQGLQFLFEYFSETQRNKGNFPGRFSGRQFSNSRSEMNVSTLELGDSALYLCASSPRGGSYNSPLHFGNGTRLTVT.

The V and J genes are TRBV3-1 (or the pseudogene TRBV3-2) and TRBJ2-2; D call uncertain. Germline V gene data show CDR1 as LGHDT and CDR2 as YNNKEL (reference sequence). CDR3 length equals 15 residues. V gave up 4 bases and J gave up 3 bases, with 12 bases separating them. CDR3 region: CASSRLGTYTGELFF. CDR3 DNA: TGTGCCAGCAGCCGACTTGGAACCTACACCGGGGAGCTGTTTTTT.

The chain uses TRBV18 and TRBJ1-1; the D gene is possibly TRBD1 (6 bases). V was pared by 5 bases and J by 3 bases, with 10 bases between. The CDR3 is 13 residues long. Germline values: CDR1 KGHSH, CDR2 LQKENI. DNA of the CDR3: TGTGCCAGCTCAAACAACAGGGACACTGAAGCTTTCTTT. It encodes CASSNNRDTEAFF.

V usage is TRBV6-6 and J usage is TRBJ1-2, with D perhaps matching TRBD1 (5 bases). This CDR3 spans 13 amino acids. With 6 bases removed from V and 1 base from J, the gap between germline ends came to 9 bases. Germline-derived CDR1 and CDR2 are MNHNY and SVGAGI (reference sequence). CDR3 residues: CASRLDNNYGYTF. CDR3 sequence (DNA): TGTGCCAGCAGATTGGACAATAACTATGGCTACACCTTC.

This chain links TRBV6-1 with TRBJ1-2; 7 bases line up with TRBD1. With 0 bases clipped from V and 8 bases from J, the junction kept 6 bases outside the gene matches. Germline CDR1 MNHNS, CDR2 SASEGT. The CDR3 loop spans 14 amino acids. The CDR3 DNA is TGTGCCAGCAGTGAAGCGGGGACAGACGGCGGCTACACCTTC. Its protein product is CASSEAGTDGGYTF.

The chain uses TRBV5-4 and TRBJ2-3; perhaps TRBD1 as D (6 bases). Germline-derived CDR1 and CDR2 are SGHNT and YYREEE (reference sequence). Trimming removed 2 bases from V and 0 bases from J, with 13 bases in between. CDR3 length: 16 residues. This chain's CDR3 is CASSLGGRSSTDTQYF. CDR3 coding DNA: TGTGCCAGCAGCTTAGGGGGTCGTTCTAGCACAGATACGCAGTATTTT. Full variable domain (outside the CDR3, taken from reference TRBV5-4 and TRBJ2-3): ETGVTQSPTHLIKTRGQQVTLRCSSQSGHNTVSWYQQALGQGPQFIFQYYREEENGRGNFPPRFSGLQFPNYSSELNVNALELDDSALYLCASSLGGRSSTDTQYFGPGTRLTVL.

This clone is a singleton in its sample. The V and J genes are TRBV30 and TRBJ1-1; D is ambiguous. The ends were cut back, 0 bases at V and 0 bases at J, with 5 bases in the middle. The CDR3 is made up of 13 amino acids. Germline V gene lookup returns CDR1 GTSNPN and CDR2 SVGIG (reference sequence). This CDR3 reads CAWSVSMNTEAFF. The CDR3 DNA reads TGTGCCTGGAGTGTAAGCATGAACACTGAAGCTTTCTTT.

The genes are TRBV11-2 and TRBJ2-3, with TRBD1 matching over 9 bases. This CDR3 region has 15 residues. Germline values: CDR1 SGHAT, CDR2 FQNNGV. Unmatched junction bases numbered 6, after V lost 6 bases and J lost 2 bases. The CDR3 is CASSSTGGNTDTQYF. Written as DNA, the CDR3 is TGTGCCAGCAGTTCGACAGGGGGTAACACAGATACGCAGTATTTT.

This clone has a single count. The chain recombines TRBV19 with TRBJ1-2; 11 nucleotides align to TRBD1. The CDR3 length is 15 residues. CDR1 LNHDA and CDR2 SQIVND come from the germline V gene (reference sequence). The V segment lost 10 bases and the J segment 4 bases; nucleotides outside the gene matches: 11. The DNA of the CDR3 is TGTGCCACACCCCTCGGGACAGGGGGAGCCTATGGCTACACCTTC. Residues: CATPLGTGGAYGYTF.

J is TRBJ2-5 and V is TRBV29-1, with a tentative D call TRBD2 (5 bases). Trimming stripped 7 bases from V and 1 base from J, with 10 bases between. Germline loops: CDR1 SQVTM, CDR2 ANQGSEA. The CDR3 is 12 residues long. The CDR3 loop is CSGLEAQETQYF. The CDR3 DNA sequence: TGCAGCGGATTGGAGGCCCAAGAGACCCAGTACTTC.

This chain joins TRBV4-2 and TRBJ1-2, with 8 bases fitting TRBD1. With 1 base clipped from V and 4 bases from J, the junction kept 5 bases outside the gene matches. The germline V gene has CDR1 LGHNA and CDR2 YNFKEQ. The CDR3 spans 15 residues. The CDR3 DNA follows: TGTGCCAGCAGCCAAGCAGGGGGCGGTTCCTATGGCTACACCTTC. Translated, it gives CASSQAGGGSYGYTF.

This clone was picked up a small number of times. This chain connects TRBV30 to TRBJ1-6, with 8 bases that match TRBD1. J was trimmed by 5 bases and V by 0 bases; bases with no gene match: 9. The germline V gene encodes CDR1 GTSNPN and CDR2 SVGIG (reference sequence). This CDR3 spans 17 amino acids. The chain's CDR3 is CAWSVPPGGADNSPLHF. The CDR3 DNA follows: TGTGCCTGGAGTGTACCACCAGGGGGCGCGGATAATTCACCCCTCCACTTT.

This clone was seen once. V and J are TRBV3-1 (or the pseudogene TRBV3-2) and TRBJ1-3; unclear D gene. The CDR3 is 11 amino acids. V shed 5 bases and J shed 8 bases, with 7 bases lying between them. Germline lookup yields CDR1 LGHDT and CDR2 YNNKEL (reference sequence). The CDR3 loop is CASSYGDTIYF. In DNA, the CDR3 is TGTGCCAGCAGCTACGGGGACACCATATATTTT.

This rearrangement joins TRBV7-2 to TRBJ1-3, with D unclear. The CDR3 sequence is 14 residues long. V was pared by 0 bases and J by 0 bases, with 3 bases between. CDR1 is SGHTA, CDR2 FQGNSA, per germline. The CDR3 loop reads CASSLALSGNTIYF. In nucleotides, the CDR3 is TGTGCCAGCAGCTTAGCCCTCTCTGGAAACACCATATATTTT.

This rearrangement joins TRBV15 to TRBJ1-4; 7 nucleotides line up with TRBD1. Per the germline V gene, CDR1 is LNHNV and CDR2 is YYDKDF (reference sequence). CDR3 length equals 16 residues. Trimming cost V 1 base and J 0 bases; bases outside gene matches: 2. CDR3 in DNA: TGTGCCACCAGCAGAGGACAGGGAACAACTAATGAAAAACTGTTTTTT. This sequence encodes CATSRGQGTTNEKLFF.

This clone has just a few counts. The genes are TRBV3-1 (or the pseudogene TRBV3-2) and TRBJ2-1; D call uncertain. In germline, CDR1 is LGHDT, CDR2 YNNKEL (reference sequence). The CDR3 totals 15 residues. Trimming removed 4 bases at V and 7 bases at J, with 17 bases between. CDR3 amino acids: CASSRQSIIGNEQFF. DNA for the CDR3: TGTGCCAGCAGCCGTCAATCAATCATCGGGAATGAGCAGTTCTTC.

This sequence joins TRBV12-3 or TRBV12-4 and TRBJ2-6; D unresolved. Trimming left V 5 bases short and J 0 bases short, with 2 bases between. CDR3 size: 13 residues. CDR3 sequence reads: CASSRSGANVLTF. The CDR3 DNA follows: TGTGCCAGCAGTCGCTCTGGGGCCAACGTCCTGACTTTC.

The chain's CDR3 is CASSHQRMTEAFF. The CDR3 DNA sequence: TGTGCCAGCAGCCATCAGCGGATGACTGAAGCTTTCTTT. The V and J genes are TRBV3-1 (or the pseudogene TRBV3-2) and TRBJ1-1; no clear D. This CDR3 is 13 amino acids long. CDR1 and CDR2 (germline): LGHDT, YNNKEL (reference sequence). V shed 3 bases and J shed 5 bases, with 10 bases lying between them.